The rows below give T cell receptor beta chains drawn from one sample of a study of human T cells and chemical hapten exposure. One entry per CDR3 protein results from TCRdb running MiXCR on the RACE reads. The sample includes 84,000 or so distinct CDR3 sequences, 10% of them seen just once. The specimen comprised whole blood, sampled in connection with sensitization to the hapten diphenylcyclopropenone (DPC). The receptors come from a woman in her 30s with alopecia areata. Some clones in this sample may be carry-over from other donors' samples. CDR3s include the opening cysteine and the closing phenylalanine or tryptophan. The order of the fields is D gene, V gene, J gene, clone size, CDR3 DNA, CDR3 protein. D genes are given only for firm matches. The size entry is marked missing in some rows and otherwise reads once, few, many or a size class.

d_call: NA
v_call: TRBV4-3
j_call: TRBJ2-5
clone_size: few
cdr3_nt: TGCGCCAGCAGCCAAGGGTCAGCGGCAGGGGAAGAGACCCAGTACTTC
cdr3_aa: CASSQGSAAGEETQYF

d_call: NA
v_call: TRBV3-1
j_call: TRBJ1-1
clone_size: many
cdr3_nt: TGTGCCAGCAGCCAAGAATGGGGAGAAGCTTTCTTT
cdr3_aa: CASSQEWGEAFF

d_call: NA
v_call: TRBV5-6
j_call: TRBJ1-1
clone_size: many
cdr3_nt: TGTGCCAGCAGTCTTACCCCGGACCAGGCTTTCTTT
cdr3_aa: CASSLTPDQAFF

d_call: NA
v_call: TRBV5-6
j_call: TRBJ2-5
clone_size: few
cdr3_nt: TGTGCCAGCAGCAGAGACAGGAGACAAGAGACCCAGTACTTC
cdr3_aa: CASSRDRRQETQYF

d_call: TRBD2
v_call: TRBV20-1
j_call: TRBJ2-2
clone_size: few
cdr3_nt: TGCAGTGCCAAATATAGCGGGTCGAACACCGGGGAGCTGTTTTTT
cdr3_aa: CSAKYSGSNTGELFF

d_call: NA
v_call: TRBV18
j_call: TRBJ2-1
clone_size: many
cdr3_nt: TGTGCCAGCTCTAACCCTTTGACTCGCGCCAATGAGCAGTTCTTC
cdr3_aa: CASSNPLTRANEQFF

d_call: NA
v_call: TRBV12-2
j_call: TRBJ2-6
clone_size: few
cdr3_nt: TGTGCAAGTCGCTTAGAGGGAGGGCAGCTGACGATTGGGGCCAACGTCCTGACTTTC
cdr3_aa: CASRLEGGQLTIGANVLTF

d_call: TRBD1
v_call: TRBV25-1
j_call: TRBJ1-2
clone_size: many
cdr3_nt: TGTGCCAGCAGTTCCGGGACAGGGTCAATCCCCCACTATGGCTACACCTTC
cdr3_aa: CASSSGTGSIPHYGYTF

d_call: TRBD2
v_call: TRBV20-1
j_call: TRBJ2-1
clone_size: NA
cdr3_nt: TGCAGTGCTAGACGAAGCGGGAGGGTTGAGCAGTTCTTC
cdr3_aa: CSARRSGRVEQFF

d_call: NA
v_call: TRBV12-3/TRBV12-4
j_call: TRBJ2-1
clone_size: many
cdr3_nt: TGTGCCAGCAGTTTTTCGTGGGGTGAGCAGTTCTTC
cdr3_aa: CASSFSWGEQFF

d_call: TRBD1
v_call: TRBV28
j_call: TRBJ2-5
clone_size: many
cdr3_nt: TGTGCCAGCAGTTCGGGGACAGCCCAAGAGACCCAGTACTTC
cdr3_aa: CASSSGTAQETQYF

d_call: NA
v_call: TRBV3-1
j_call: TRBJ1-1
clone_size: many
cdr3_nt: TGTGCCAGCAGCCAAGCGGCGGCGAACACTGAAGCTTTCTTT
cdr3_aa: CASSQAAANTEAFF

d_call: NA
v_call: TRBV29-1
j_call: TRBJ2-3
clone_size: many
cdr3_nt: TGCAGCGGGGGGTCCGCAGATACGCAGTATTTT
cdr3_aa: CSGGSADTQYF

d_call: NA
v_call: TRBV7-3
j_call: TRBJ2-3
clone_size: few
cdr3_nt: TGTGCCAGCAGCTTAAATGGGGCTCCGGGATCGACGCAGTATTTT
cdr3_aa: CASSLNGAPGSTQYF

d_call: TRBD2
v_call: TRBV5-1
j_call: TRBJ2-2
clone_size: few
cdr3_nt: TGCGCCAGCAGCCAGGCAACTAGCGGGGCGAACACCGGGGAGCTGTTTTTT
cdr3_aa: CASSQATSGANTGELFF

d_call: NA
v_call: TRBV2
j_call: TRBJ1-6
clone_size: many
cdr3_nt: TGTGCCAGCAGTGTACGCAGGGGCGCCTATAATTCACCCCTCCACTTT
cdr3_aa: CASSVRRGAYNSPLHF

d_call: TRBD1
v_call: TRBV28
j_call: TRBJ2-3
clone_size: NA
cdr3_nt: TGTGCCAGCACCTCCCATGCGGGACAGGGGAACGCAGATACGCAGTATTTT
cdr3_aa: CASTSHAGQGNADTQYF

d_call: NA
v_call: TRBV28
j_call: TRBJ2-3
clone_size: NA
cdr3_nt: TGTGCCAGCAGTGGTACAGTTAGCACAGATACGCAGTATTTT
cdr3_aa: CASSGTVSTDTQYF

d_call: NA
v_call: TRBV3-1
j_call: TRBJ2-1
clone_size: many
cdr3_nt: TGTGCCAGCAGTCGCGGGGGCAGCTCCTACAATGAGCAGTTCTTC
cdr3_aa: CASSRGGSSYNEQFF

d_call: TRBD2
v_call: TRBV20-1
j_call: TRBJ2-1
clone_size: few
cdr3_nt: TGCAGTGCTACCATGCGGGGGGGCCCCTACAATGAGCAGTTCTTC
cdr3_aa: CSATMRGGPYNEQFF

d_call: NA
v_call: TRBV6-1
j_call: TRBJ2-7
clone_size: many
cdr3_nt: TGTGCCAGCAGTGTAAGCTCCTACGAGCAGTACTTC
cdr3_aa: CASSVSSYEQYF

d_call: NA
v_call: TRBV6-1
j_call: TRBJ2-7
clone_size: many
cdr3_nt: TGTGCCAGCAGTGAACAGTCCTACGAGCAGTACTTC
cdr3_aa: CASSEQSYEQYF

d_call: NA
v_call: TRBV29-1
j_call: TRBJ2-5
clone_size: many
cdr3_nt: TGCAGCGTTGGAGGGGGAGAGACCCAGTACTTC
cdr3_aa: CSVGGGETQYF

d_call: NA
v_call: TRBV5-6
j_call: TRBJ2-6
clone_size: NA
cdr3_nt: TGTGCCAGCAGCTCCCCAGGGCGAGGGGCCAACGTCCTGACTTTC
cdr3_aa: CASSSPGRGANVLTF

d_call: NA
v_call: TRBV5-4
j_call: TRBJ2-5
clone_size: many
cdr3_nt: TGTGCCAGCAGCCTTAGGACTACCAAAGAGACCCAGTACTTC
cdr3_aa: CASSLRTTKETQYF

d_call: TRBD1
v_call: TRBV20-1
j_call: TRBJ2-7
clone_size: once
cdr3_nt: TGCAGTCCTTTCGGACCGGGACAGGGGTCTTACGAGCAGTACTTC
cdr3_aa: CSPFGPGQGSYEQYF

d_call: NA
v_call: TRBV20-1
j_call: TRBJ1-5
clone_size: many
cdr3_nt: TGCAGTGCTAGCCCCGCGGGGGAGTGGCATTTT
cdr3_aa: CSASPAGEWHF

d_call: NA
v_call: TRBV6-1
j_call: TRBJ1-2
clone_size: NA
cdr3_nt: TGTGCCAGCACCGTTCGGACACCTAACTATGGCTACACCTTC
cdr3_aa: CASTVRTPNYGYTF

d_call: TRBD2
v_call: TRBV9
j_call: TRBJ2-2
clone_size: many
cdr3_nt: TGTGCCAGCAGCTCTCATGGGACTACTTACGCCGGGGAGCTGTTTTTT
cdr3_aa: CASSSHGTTYAGELFF

d_call: NA
v_call: TRBV12-3/TRBV12-4
j_call: TRBJ1-3
clone_size: many
cdr3_nt: TGTGCCAGCAGTTTGCGTCGAAGAGTTTCTGGAAACACCATATATTTT
cdr3_aa: CASSLRRRVSGNTIYF

d_call: NA
v_call: TRBV5-1
j_call: TRBJ2-5
clone_size: many
cdr3_nt: TGCGCCAGCACCTCCGTCGGGGCAGGGTCGGGAGAGACCCAGTACTTC
cdr3_aa: CASTSVGAGSGETQYF

d_call: NA
v_call: TRBV18
j_call: TRBJ1-6
clone_size: NA
cdr3_nt: TGTGCCAGCTCACCACCGAGGATCGGGGGTTCCTATAATTCACCCCTCCACTTT
cdr3_aa: CASSPPRIGGSYNSPLHF

d_call: NA
v_call: TRBV7-7
j_call: TRBJ2-2
clone_size: NA
cdr3_nt: TGTGCTAGCAGCTTAATGAACACCGGGGAGCTGTTTTTT
cdr3_aa: CASSLMNTGELFF

d_call: NA
v_call: TRBV7-2
j_call: TRBJ2-1
clone_size: few
cdr3_nt: TGTGCCAGCAGCTTATCTAGCATGAATGAGCAGTTCTTC
cdr3_aa: CASSLSSMNEQFF

d_call: TRBD1
v_call: TRBV12-3/TRBV12-4
j_call: TRBJ1-6
clone_size: NA
cdr3_nt: TGTGCCAGCAGCTTGTTGATTACGGACAGGGGAGGATCACCCCTCCACTTT
cdr3_aa: CASSLLITDRGGSPLHF

d_call: NA
v_call: TRBV30
j_call: TRBJ1-5
clone_size: many
cdr3_nt: TGTGCCTGGAGGGGAGGGGACAATCAGCCCCAGCATTTT
cdr3_aa: CAWRGGDNQPQHF

d_call: NA
v_call: TRBV6-1
j_call: TRBJ2-2
clone_size: NA
cdr3_nt: TGTGCCAGCAGCATCCGACAGGAAACTGGCACCGGGGAGCTGTTTTTT
cdr3_aa: CASSIRQETGTGELFF

d_call: TRBD1
v_call: TRBV29-1
j_call: TRBJ1-1
clone_size: NA
cdr3_nt: TGCAGTGGTGGACAGGCCCGGGGTGAAGCTTTCTTT
cdr3_aa: CSGGQARGEAFF

d_call: NA
v_call: TRBV7-2
j_call: TRBJ2-7
clone_size: many
cdr3_nt: TGTGCCAGCAGCTTAGTCGGTCGCGGCACCTACGAGCAGTACTTC
cdr3_aa: CASSLVGRGTYEQYF

d_call: NA
v_call: TRBV6-1
j_call: TRBJ1-2
clone_size: few
cdr3_nt: TGTGCCAGCAGTACAGGGAACATCGACTATGGCTACACCTTC
cdr3_aa: CASSTGNIDYGYTF

d_call: TRBD1
v_call: TRBV6-2/TRBV6-3
j_call: TRBJ1-1
clone_size: NA
cdr3_nt: TGTGCCAGCAGCCGGCCGGGACAGGAAGCTTTCTTT
cdr3_aa: CASSRPGQEAFF